Below, 20 T cell receptor beta chains from the same sample are listed, as sequenced in a study of T cell changes during pregnancy in multiple sclerosis. Method: immunoSEQ multiplex PCR; TCRdb's copy keeps in-frame clones and lacks some. Of tens of thousands of clones in the sample, 80% to 95% were seen once. The specimen comprised peripheral blood, sampled in the second trimester of pregnancy. The origin of the receptors is a female donor in good health, enrolled as a control in a pregnancy study.

The chain is built from TRBV7-2 and TRBJ2-1; possible D gene TRBD1, 5 bases. Germline V gives CDR1 SGHTA, CDR2 FQGNSA. This CDR3 contains 17 residues. Trimming removed 2 bases from V and 0 bases from J, with 14 bases in between. CDR3 region: CASSLTRASSSYNEQFF. CDR3 nucleotide sequence: TGTGCCAGCAGCTTAACCAGGGCTTCGAGCTCCTACAATGAGCAGTTCTTC. The whole variable domain, filled in from reference TRBV7-2 and TRBJ2-1, reads GAGVSQSPSNKVTEKGKDVELRCDPISGHTALYWYRQSLGQGLEFLIYFQGNSAPDKSGLPSDRFSAERTGGSVSTLTIQRTQQEDSAVYLCASSLTRASSSYNEQFFGPGTRLTVL.

This chain links TRBV7-6 with TRBJ2-3; the match to TRBD2 covers 10 bases. Trimming removed 1 base from V and 4 bases from J; junction bases left unmatched: 8. The CDR3 is 17 amino acids. CDR1 and CDR2 (germline): SGHVS, FNYEAQ. The CDR3 sequence: CASSLGVLAGIPDTQYF. The CDR3 nucleotides are TGTGCCAGCAGCTTAGGGGTACTAGCGGGGATTCCAGATACGCAGTATTTT. Drawing the rest from reference TRBV7-6 and TRBJ2-3, the complete variable domain is GAGVSQSPRYKVTKRGQDVALRCDPISGHVSLYWYRQALGQGPEFLTYFNYEAQQDKSGLPNDRFSAERPEGSISTLTIQRTEQRDSAMYRCASSLGVLAGIPDTQYFGPGTRLTVL.

This chain links TRBV27 with TRBJ1-2; TRBD1 aligns across 7 bases. The CDR3 length is 13 residues. V shed 5 bases and J 7 bases; nucleotides not matched to a gene: 7. Germline V gene sequence: CDR1 MNHEY, CDR2 SMNVEV (reference sequence). CDR3 loop: CASSPKGAGGYTF. CDR3 nucleotides: TGTGCCAGCAGTCCAAAGGGGGCAGGTGGCTACACCTTC.

The rearrangement uses TRBV7-2 and TRBJ1-6, with a weak D call TRBD1 (5 bases). The CDR3 contains 16 residues. Germline V gene lookup returns CDR1 SGHTA and CDR2 FQGNSA. Trimming pared 3 bases from V and 9 bases from J, leaving 18 bases between. The CDR3 nucleotides are TGTGCCAGCAGCTTGGGCGGGACCCGCACACGTTCACCCCTCCACTTT. As protein: CASSLGGTRTRSPLHF.

CDR3 in DNA: TGCGCCAGCAGCCAATCCGGACAGGGCTATGGCTACACCTTC. Residues: CASSQSGQGYGYTF. The chain is built from TRBV5-1 and TRBJ1-2; 8 positions agree with TRBD1. J lost 4 bases, V lost 4 bases, and 6 bases had no gene match. There are 14 residues in the CDR3. Per the germline V gene, CDR1 is SGHRS and CDR2 is YFSETQ.

The rearrangement uses TRBV9 and TRBJ1-6, with D perhaps matching TRBD1 (6 bases). This CDR3 has 15 residues. The germline V gene encodes CDR1 SGDLS and CDR2 YYNGEE. V was cut by 3 bases and J by 10 bases, with 17 bases left in between. The CDR3 sequence: CASSDRQALGSPLHF. DNA of the CDR3: TGTGCCAGCAGCGATCGACAGGCCCTGGGGTCACCCCTCCACTTT.

The V and J genes are TRBV11-3 and TRBJ1-1; possibly TRBD1 for D (6 bases). The CDR3 has 15 residues. Trimming stripped 4 bases from V and 1 base from J, with 13 bases between. Germline V gene data show CDR1 as SGHNT and CDR2 as YENEEA. For the CDR3, the DNA is TGTGCCAGCAGCTCTTCCCAGGGGCGGAACACTGAAGCTTTCTTT. Its protein product is CASSSSQGRNTEAFF.

The V gene is TRBV19, the J gene TRBJ1-1; D call uncertain. V gave up 3 bases and J gave up 5 bases, with 10 bases separating them. Germline values: CDR1 LNHDA, CDR2 SQIVND (reference sequence). This CDR3 has 13 amino acids. The CDR3: CASSMWETTEAFF. The CDR3 DNA follows: TGTGCCAGTAGTATGTGGGAGACGACTGAAGCTTTCTTT. The entire variable domain, with the rest obtained from reference TRBV19 and TRBJ1-1, is as follows: DGGITQSPKYLFRKEGQNVTLSCEQNLNHDAMYWYRQDPGQGLRLIYYSQIVNDFQKGDIAEGYSVSREKKESFPLTVTSAQKNPTAFYLCASSMWETTEAFFGQGTRLTVV.

This chain uses TRBV15 with TRBJ2-2; TRBD2 might be the D (6 bases). Germline lookup yields CDR1 LNHNV and CDR2 YYDKDF (reference sequence). This CDR3 has 17 residues. V was cut by 0 bases and J by 1 base, with 12 bases left in between. The CDR3 loop reads CATSREGGLQNTGELFF. The CDR3 DNA sequence: TGTGCCACCAGCAGAGAGGGGGGACTCCAGAACACCGGGGAGCTGTTTTTT.

The V and J genes are TRBV4-2 and TRBJ2-1; D may be TRBD2 (5 bases). V lost 0 bases to trimming and J lost 0 bases, with 6 bases between them. Germline lookup yields CDR1 LGHNA and CDR2 YNFKEQ. The CDR3 length is 15 residues. The CDR3 DNA reads as TGTGCCAGCAGCCAAGATGCGGGCTCCTACAATGAGCAGTTCTTC. Its protein is CASSQDAGSYNEQFF.

The rearrangement links TRBV25-1 to TRBJ1-2, with 9 bases fitting TRBD1. Losses at the gene ends were 5 bases for V and 7 bases for J; bases not matched to a gene: 8. The length of the CDR3 is 14 residues. CDR1 is MGHDK, CDR2 SYGVNS, per germline. The CDR3 coding sequence is TGTGCCAGCAGTTTAACAGGGGGCGCCGGTGGCTACACCTTC. This codes for CASSLTGGAGGYTF.

V usage is TRBV4-3 and J usage is TRBJ1-4, with 10 bases identical to TRBD1. The germline V gene encodes CDR1 LGHNA and CDR2 YSLEER. V shed 6 bases and J 3 bases; nucleotides not matched to a gene: 4. The CDR3 has 15 amino acids. This chain's CDR3 is CASRPGTGANEKLFF. The CDR3 nucleotides are TGCGCCAGCAGACCCGGGACAGGGGCTAATGAAAAACTGTTTTTT.

This chain connects TRBV27 to TRBJ2-1; tentative D call: TRBD2 (6 bases). This CDR3 is built from 13 residues. V was trimmed by 8 bases and J by 4 bases, leaving 12 bases between them. Looked up from germline, CDR1 is MNHEY and CDR2 is SMNVEV (reference sequence). CDR3 loop: CASGLTEYNEQFF. As DNA, the CDR3 is TGTGCCAGCGGACTAACCGAATACAATGAGCAGTTCTTC.

The chain joins TRBV6-6 to TRBJ1-2; 7 nucleotides align to TRBD1. Germline CDR1 is MNHNY and CDR2 is SVGAGI (reference sequence). The CDR3 contains 12 residues. With V trimmed by 5 bases and J by 8 bases, 5 bases remained unmatched. Here the CDR3 reads CASSPTGVGYTF. The CDR3 DNA follows: TGTGCCAGCAGTCCCACAGGGGTCGGCTACACCTTC.

V usage is TRBV7-2 and J usage is TRBJ2-7, with 8 bases fitting TRBD2. The CDR3 has 15 residues. CDR1 and CDR2 (germline): SGHTA, FQGNSA. V lost 1 base and J lost 6; bases outside the gene matches: 8. CDR3 bases: TGTGCCAGCAGCTTAGGAGGTACAGGGACTAGCGAGCAGTACTTC. This gives the protein CASSLGGTGTSEQYF.

This clone has more than one count but fewer than ten. The J gene is TRBJ1-1, the V gene TRBV30; D ambiguous. CDR1 GTSNPN and CDR2 SVGIG come from the germline V gene (reference sequence). This CDR3 region has 12 residues. V lost 4 bases to trimming and J lost 4 bases, with 10 bases between them. The CDR3 DNA follows: TGTGCCTGGACACAGCTTACCACTGAAGCTTTCTTT. It encodes CAWTQLTTEAFF.

This clone has more than one count but fewer than ten. The V and J genes are TRBV11-3 and TRBJ2-1, with D possibly being TRBD1 (7 bases). Germline V gene lookup returns CDR1 SGHNT and CDR2 YENEEA. Trimming took 9 bases from V and 3 from J, leaving 15 bases between them. This CDR3 has 14 residues. Here the CDR3 reads CASSTRGVYNEQFF. The DNA of the CDR3 is TGTGCCAGTTCAACCAGGGGGGTCTACAATGAGCAGTTCTTC.

V usage is TRBV5-1 and J usage is TRBJ2-1; 7 bases are a match to TRBD2. The germline CDR1 and CDR2 sequences are SGHRS and YFSETQ. V was pared by 4 bases and J by 6 bases, with 4 bases of the junction left unmatched. CDR3 length: 13 residues. The CDR3 spells CASSHGRGNEQFF. CDR3 in DNA: TGCGCCAGCAGCCATGGGAGGGGCAATGAGCAGTTCTTC.

DNA of the CDR3: TGTGCCAGCAGCTTACTCGACAGGACCTACCTCTCTGGGGCCAACGTCCTGACTTTC. It codes for CASSLLDRTYLSGANVLTF. The chain uses TRBV7-6 and TRBJ2-6; D might be TRBD1 (6 bases). Per germline, CDR1 SGHVS and CDR2 FNYEAQ. Trimming shortened V by 2 bases and J by 0 bases, and 17 bases separated the two germline ends. The length of the CDR3 is 19 residues. Combining the CDR3 with reference TRBV7-6 and TRBJ2-6 gives the whole variable domain GAGVSQSPRYKVTKRGQDVALRCDPISGHVSLYWYRQALGQGPEFLTYFNYEAQQDKSGLPNDRFSAERPEGSISTLTIQRTEQRDSAMYRCASSLLDRTYLSGANVLTFGAGSRLTVL.

V gene TRBV19 combines with J gene TRBJ1-4; D gene unclear. In germline, CDR1 is LNHDA, CDR2 SQIVND (reference sequence). V was shortened by 5 bases and J by 1 base, with 14 bases between the two germline ends. This CDR3 has 16 residues. CDR3 DNA: TGTGCCAGTAGTTTGACTACTCGCGAAACTAATGAAAAACTGTTTTTT. Encoded protein: CASSLTTRETNEKLFF.